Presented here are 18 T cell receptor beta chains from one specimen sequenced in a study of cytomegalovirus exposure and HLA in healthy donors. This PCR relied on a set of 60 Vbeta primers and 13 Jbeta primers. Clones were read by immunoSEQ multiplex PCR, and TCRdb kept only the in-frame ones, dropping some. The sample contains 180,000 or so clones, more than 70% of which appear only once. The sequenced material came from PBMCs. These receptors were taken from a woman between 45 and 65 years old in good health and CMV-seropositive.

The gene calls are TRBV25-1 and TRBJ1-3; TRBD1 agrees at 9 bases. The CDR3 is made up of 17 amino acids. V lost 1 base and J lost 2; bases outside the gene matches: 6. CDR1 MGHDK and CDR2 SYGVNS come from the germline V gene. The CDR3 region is CASSEWTGALAGNTIYF. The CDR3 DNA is TGTGCCAGCAGTGAATGGACAGGGGCGCTTGCTGGAAACACCATATATTTT.

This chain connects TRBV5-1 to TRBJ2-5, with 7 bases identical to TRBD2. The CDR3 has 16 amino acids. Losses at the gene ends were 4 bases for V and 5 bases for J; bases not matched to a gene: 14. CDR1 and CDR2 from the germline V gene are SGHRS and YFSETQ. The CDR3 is CASSTPGGGTGETQYF. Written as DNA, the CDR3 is TGCGCCAGCAGCACCCCTGGCGGGGGAACCGGGGAGACCCAGTACTTC. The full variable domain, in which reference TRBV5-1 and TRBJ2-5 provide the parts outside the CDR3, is KAGVTQTPRYLIKTRGQQVTLSCSPISGHRSVSWYQQTPGQGLQFLFEYFSETQRNKGNFPGRFSGRQFSNSRSEMNVSTLELGDSALYLCASSTPGGGTGETQYFGPGTRLLVL.

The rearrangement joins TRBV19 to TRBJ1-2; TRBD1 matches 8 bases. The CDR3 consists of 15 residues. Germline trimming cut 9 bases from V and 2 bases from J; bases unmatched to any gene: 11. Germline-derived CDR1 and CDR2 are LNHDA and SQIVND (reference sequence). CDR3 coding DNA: TGTGCCAGCTTCTCGAGTGGACAGGGCAACTATGGCTACACCTTC. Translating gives CASFSSGQGNYGYTF.

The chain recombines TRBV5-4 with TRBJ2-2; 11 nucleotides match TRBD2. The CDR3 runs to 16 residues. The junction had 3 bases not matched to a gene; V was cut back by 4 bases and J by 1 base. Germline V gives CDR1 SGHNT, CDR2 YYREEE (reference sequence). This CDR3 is CASSRGTSGNTGELFF. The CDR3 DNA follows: TGTGCCAGCAGCAGGGGGACTAGCGGGAACACCGGGGAGCTGTTTTTT.

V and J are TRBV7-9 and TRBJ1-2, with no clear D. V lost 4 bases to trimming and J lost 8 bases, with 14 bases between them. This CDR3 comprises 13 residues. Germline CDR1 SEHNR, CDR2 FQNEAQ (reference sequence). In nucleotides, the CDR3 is TGTGCCAGCAGCTCTCCTCAGCGGAGAGGCTACACCTTC. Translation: CASSSPQRRGYTF.

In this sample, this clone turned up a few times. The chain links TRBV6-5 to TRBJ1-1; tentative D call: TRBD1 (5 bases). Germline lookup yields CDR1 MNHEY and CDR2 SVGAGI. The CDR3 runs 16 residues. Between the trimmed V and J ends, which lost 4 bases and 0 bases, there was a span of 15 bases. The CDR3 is CASSSQGEALNTEAFF. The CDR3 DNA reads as TGTGCCAGCAGTTCCCAAGGGGAGGCATTGAACACTGAAGCTTTCTTT.

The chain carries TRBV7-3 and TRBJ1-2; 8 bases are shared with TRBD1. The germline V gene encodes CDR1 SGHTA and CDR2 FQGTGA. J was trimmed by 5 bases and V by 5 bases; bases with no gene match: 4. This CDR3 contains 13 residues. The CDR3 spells CASSLGQEYGYTF. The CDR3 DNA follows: TGTGCCAGCAGCCTGGGACAGGAATATGGCTACACCTTC.

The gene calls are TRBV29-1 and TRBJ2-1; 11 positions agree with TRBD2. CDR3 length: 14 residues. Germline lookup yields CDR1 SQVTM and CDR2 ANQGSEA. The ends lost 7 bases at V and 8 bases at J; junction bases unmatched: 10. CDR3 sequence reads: CSGQLAGAGDEQFF. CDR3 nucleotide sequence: TGCAGCGGACAACTAGCGGGGGCAGGGGATGAGCAGTTCTTC.

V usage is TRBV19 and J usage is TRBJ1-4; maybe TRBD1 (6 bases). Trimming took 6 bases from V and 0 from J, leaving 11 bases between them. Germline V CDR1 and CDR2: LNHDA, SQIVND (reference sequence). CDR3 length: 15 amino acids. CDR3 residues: CASSQRQATNEKLFF. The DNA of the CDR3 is TGTGCCAGTAGCCAGCGACAGGCAACTAATGAAAAACTGTTTTTT.

The CDR3: CASSTRQGGYKNIQYF. The CDR3 region has the DNA TGTGCCAGCAGTACGCGACAAGGGGGCTATAAAAACATTCAGTACTTC. The rearrangement links TRBV28 to TRBJ2-4, with 7 bases aligning to TRBD1. The CDR3 totals 16 residues. The V segment lost 5 bases and the J segment 4 bases; nucleotides outside the gene matches: 11. From germline, CDR1 is MDHEN and CDR2 SYDVKM.

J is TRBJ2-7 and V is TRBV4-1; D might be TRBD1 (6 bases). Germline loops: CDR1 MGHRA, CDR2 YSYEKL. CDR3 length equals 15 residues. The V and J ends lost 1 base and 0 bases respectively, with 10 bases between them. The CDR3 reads CASSQATGSSYEQYF. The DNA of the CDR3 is TGCGCCAGCAGCCAAGCTACAGGGAGCTCCTACGAGCAGTACTTC.

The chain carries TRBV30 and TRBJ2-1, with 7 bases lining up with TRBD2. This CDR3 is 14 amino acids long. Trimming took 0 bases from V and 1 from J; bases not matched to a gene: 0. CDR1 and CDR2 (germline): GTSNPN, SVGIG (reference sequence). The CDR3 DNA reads TGTGCCTGGAGTGTGGGAGGGTCCTACAATGAGCAGTTCTTC. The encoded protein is CAWSVGGSYNEQFF. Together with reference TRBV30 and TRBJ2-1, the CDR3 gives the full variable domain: SQTIHQWPATLVQPVGSPLSLECTVEGTSNPNLYWYRQAAGRGLQLLFYSVGIGQISSEVPQNLSASRPQDRQFILSSKKLLLSDSGFYLCAWSVGGSYNEQFFGPGTRLTVL.

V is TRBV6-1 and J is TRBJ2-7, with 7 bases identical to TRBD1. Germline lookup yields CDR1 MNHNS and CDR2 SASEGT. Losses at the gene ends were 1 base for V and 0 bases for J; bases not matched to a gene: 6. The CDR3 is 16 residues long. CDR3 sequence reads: CASSEDGTAFSYEQYF. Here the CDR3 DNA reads TGTGCCAGCAGTGAAGACGGGACAGCCTTCTCCTACGAGCAGTACTTC.

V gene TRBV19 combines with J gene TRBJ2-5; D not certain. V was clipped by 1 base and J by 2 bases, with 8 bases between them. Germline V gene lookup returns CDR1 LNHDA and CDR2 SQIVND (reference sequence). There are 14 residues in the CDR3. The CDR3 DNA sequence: TGTGCCAGTAGTATAGCGTCTTTTCAAGAGACCCAGTACTTC. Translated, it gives CASSIASFQETQYF.

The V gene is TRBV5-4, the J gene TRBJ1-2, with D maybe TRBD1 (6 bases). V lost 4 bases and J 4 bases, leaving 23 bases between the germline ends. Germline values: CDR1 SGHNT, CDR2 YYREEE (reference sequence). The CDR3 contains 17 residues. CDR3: CASSRGVGGASFYGYTF. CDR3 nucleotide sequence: TGTGCCAGCAGCCGGGGAGTCGGGGGGGCTTCCTTCTATGGCTACACCTTC.

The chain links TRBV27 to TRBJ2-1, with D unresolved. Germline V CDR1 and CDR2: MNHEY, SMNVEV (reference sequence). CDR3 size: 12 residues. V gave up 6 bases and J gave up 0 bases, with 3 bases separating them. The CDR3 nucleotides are TGTGCCAGCAGCAACTCCTACAATGAGCAGTTCTTC. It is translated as CASSNSYNEQFF.

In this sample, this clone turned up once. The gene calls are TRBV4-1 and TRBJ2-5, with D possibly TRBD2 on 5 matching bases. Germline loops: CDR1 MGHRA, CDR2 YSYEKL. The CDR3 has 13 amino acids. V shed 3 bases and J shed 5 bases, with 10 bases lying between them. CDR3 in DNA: TGCGCCAGCAGCCAGCTAGCTCTCGAGACCCAGTACTTC. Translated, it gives CASSQLALETQYF.

CDR3 loop: CASRSSGNINYNEQFF. CDR3 nucleotides: TGTGCCAGTCGTTCTAGCGGGAATATAAACTACAATGAGCAGTTCTTC. The gene calls are TRBV25-1 and TRBJ2-1; 9 bases agree with TRBD2. CDR3 length: 16 amino acids. After removal of 9 bases from V and 3 bases from J, the junction contained 12 bases not matched to a gene. Looked up from germline, CDR1 is MGHDK and CDR2 is SYGVNS.